This T cell receptor (beta chain) was captured by sequencing in a study of cytomegalovirus exposure and HLA in healthy donors. Study-wide results and limits: Some V segments, TRBV6-2 and TRBV6-3 among them, were indistinguishable and were therefore excluded. Association of a missense DCLRE1C variant with TCR beta V- and J-gene trimming was reported in a later analysis. Most observed TCR sequences were rare, whereas some public TCRs were detected in many donors. Reports state that TCR beta sequences accurately predicted most subjects' HLA-A and HLA-B alleles.

In regard to this clone: The antigen remains undetermined.

The CDR3 covers 15 residues. Between the trimmed V and J ends, which lost 5 bases and 1 base, there was a span of 14 bases. Germline V gene lookup returns CDR1 MNHEY and CDR2 SVGAGI. Primers for the PCR totalled 60 Vbeta and 13 Jbeta. The table came from immunoSEQ multiplex PCR; TCRdb's copy has only in-frame clones and leaves some out. Here the sample spans approximately 150,000 clones, roughly 79% being singletons. This TCR was sampled from a young man in good health and CMV-seropositive. Material for sequencing was PBMCs. The chain recombines TRBV6-5 with TRBJ1-1, with D maybe TRBD1 (5 bases). This chain's CDR3 is CASSPVGQANTEAFF. The CDR3 DNA sequence: TGTGCCAGCAGTCCCGTCGGACAAGCGAACACTGAAGCTTTCTTT.